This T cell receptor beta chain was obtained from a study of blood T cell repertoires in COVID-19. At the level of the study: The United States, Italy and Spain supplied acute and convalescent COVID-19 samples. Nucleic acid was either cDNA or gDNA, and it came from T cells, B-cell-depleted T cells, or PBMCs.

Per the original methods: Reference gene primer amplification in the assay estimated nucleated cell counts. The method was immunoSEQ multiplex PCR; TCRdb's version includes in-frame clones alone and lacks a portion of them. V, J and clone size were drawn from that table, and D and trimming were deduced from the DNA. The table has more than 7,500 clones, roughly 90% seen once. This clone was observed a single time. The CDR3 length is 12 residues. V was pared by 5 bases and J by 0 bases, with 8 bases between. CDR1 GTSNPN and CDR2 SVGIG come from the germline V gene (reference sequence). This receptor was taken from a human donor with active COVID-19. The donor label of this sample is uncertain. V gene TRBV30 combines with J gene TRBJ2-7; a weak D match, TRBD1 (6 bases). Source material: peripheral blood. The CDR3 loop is CAWGQISYEQYF. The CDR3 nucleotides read TGTGCCTGGGGACAGATCTCCTACGAGCAGTACTTC.